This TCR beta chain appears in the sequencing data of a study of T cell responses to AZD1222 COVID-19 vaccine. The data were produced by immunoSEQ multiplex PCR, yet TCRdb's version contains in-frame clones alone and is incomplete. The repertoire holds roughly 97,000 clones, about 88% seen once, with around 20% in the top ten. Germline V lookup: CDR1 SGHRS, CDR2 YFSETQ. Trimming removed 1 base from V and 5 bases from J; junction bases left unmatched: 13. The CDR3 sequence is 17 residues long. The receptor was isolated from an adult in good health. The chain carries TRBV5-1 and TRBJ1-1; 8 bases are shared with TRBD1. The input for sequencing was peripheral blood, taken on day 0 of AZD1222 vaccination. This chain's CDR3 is CASSLIWDRNTGTEAFF. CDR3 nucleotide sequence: TGCGCCAGCAGCTTGATATGGGACAGGAACACGGGAACTGAAGCTTTCTTT.